Below are 17 T cell receptor beta chains sequenced from a single sample in a study of T-cell reconstitution after alpha-beta-depleted transplantation in children. During its preparation, the TCRbeta library received unique molecular identifiers. TCRdb used MiXCR to reprocess the PCR reads, holding one entry per CDR3 protein. The repertoire holds about a million distinct CDR3 sequences, with about 29% as singletons. This sample comprised PBMCs, mostly from graft donor cells, obtained 360 days after TCRalphabeta/CD19-depleted stem cell transplant. All receptors derive from a boy under two years old who had a stem cell transplant for SCID, so the T cells may come from the graft donor.

V and J are TRBV7-2 and TRBJ2-3; 10 nucleotides line up with TRBD2. After removal of 5 bases from V and 4 bases from J, the junction contained 6 bases not matched to a gene. From germline, CDR1 is SGHTA and CDR2 FQGNSA. The CDR3 sequence is 15 residues long. CDR3 coding DNA: TGTGCCAGCAGCATGAGCGGGGGGGGGCCAGATACGCAGTATTTT. This translates into CASSMSGGGPDTQYF.

This sequence joins TRBV11-2 and TRBJ1-1; TRBD1 matches 8 bases. The CDR3 has 13 amino acids. Germline values: CDR1 SGHAT, CDR2 FQNNGV. V lost 3 bases and J lost 11; bases outside the gene matches: 8. The CDR3, as DNA: TGTGCCAGCAGCTTTGCGGGACAGGCTTTCGCTTTCTTT. Protein product: CASSFAGQAFAFF.

This clonotype was recorded only once. One junction end disagrees with the germline gene, perhaps due to a read error. The rearrangement joins TRBV4-2 to TRBJ1-1, with D unresolved. The CDR3 runs to 14 residues. The germline CDR1 and CDR2 sequences are LGHNA and YNFKEQ. CDR3 nucleotides: TGTGCCAGCAGCCAAGGGCAGTGGAACTCTGAAGCTTTCTTT. Encoded protein: CASSQGQWNSEAFF.

V is TRBV12-3 or TRBV12-4 and J is TRBJ1-5; the match to TRBD1 covers 9 bases. The V and J ends lost 5 bases and 3 bases, in that order; junction bases with no gene match: 5. The length of the CDR3 is 15 residues. The CDR3 DNA reads as TGTGCCAGCAGTCGGACAGGGGCGGTCAATCAGCCCCAGCATTTT. Amino acid sequence: CASSRTGAVNQPQHF.

This rearrangement joins TRBV5-5 to TRBJ1-1; tentative D call: TRBD1 (5 bases). V lost 1 base and J lost 0, with 10 bases in between. This CDR3 has 15 residues. CDR1 is SGHKS and CDR2 is YYEKEE in the germline V gene (reference sequence). CDR3 nucleotide sequence: TGTGCCAGCAGCTTGCGCGGGGGAGTGAACACTGAAGCTTTCTTT. Protein: CASSLRGGVNTEAFF.

This chain links TRBV20-1 with TRBJ2-3; D is unclear. Germline V CDR1 and CDR2: DFQATT, SNEGSKA (reference sequence). The CDR3 covers 14 residues. V was clipped by 6 bases and J by 1 base, with 14 bases between them. CDR3 residues: CSAGQLMRTDTQYF. CDR3 in DNA: TGCAGTGCCGGTCAATTAATGCGCACAGATACGCAGTATTTT.

V is TRBV15 and J is TRBJ2-6; no definite D call. Per the germline V gene, CDR1 is LNHNV and CDR2 is YYDKDF (reference sequence). The CDR3 extends over 15 amino acids. V lost 4 bases, J lost 0 bases, and 7 bases lay in between. CDR3 loop: CATSTHSSGANVLTF. CDR3 coding DNA: TGTGCCACCAGCACCCACAGCTCTGGGGCCAACGTCCTGACTTTC.

For this clonotype: Since a much larger clone is just one base distant, this may be a read error. V is TRBV12-3 or TRBV12-4 and J is TRBJ2-3; D gene uncertain. V dropped 1 base and J dropped 4 bases, with 6 bases sitting between them. The length of the CDR3 is 13 residues. The CDR3 sequence is CASSLDFPDTQYF. The CDR3 bases are TGTGCCAGCAGTTTAGACTTCCCAGATACGCAGTATTTT.

This clonotype has a handful of counts. The chain is built from TRBV10-1 and TRBJ2-5, with D uncertain. The CDR3 is 12 residues long. Germline CDR1 WNHNN, CDR2 SYGVQD (reference sequence). Trimming removed 3 bases from V and 3 bases from J, with 5 bases in between. The CDR3 protein is CASSEGKETQYF. The CDR3 coding sequence is TGCGCCAGCAGTGAAGGGAAAGAGACCCAGTACTTC.

The V gene is TRBV3-1, the J gene TRBJ2-3, with a tentative D call TRBD2 (7 bases). From germline, CDR1 is LGHDT and CDR2 YNNKEL (reference sequence). CDR3 length equals 14 residues. Trimming pared 4 bases from V and 12 bases from J, leaving 20 bases between. The CDR3 region has the DNA TGTGCCAGCAGCCCTGGGGAGGGGACATGGGGCCAGTATTTT. It encodes CASSPGEGTWGQYF.

The rearrangement links TRBV14 to TRBJ1-1; D unclear. The CDR3 length is 15 residues. The V end lost 4 bases, the J end lost 0 bases, and 12 bases lay between the germline ends. Germline V gene lookup returns CDR1 SGHDN and CDR2 FVKESK. The CDR3 region has the DNA TGTGCCAGCAGCCCCTTGCGCCTGTTGAACACTGAAGCTTTCTTT. This codes for CASSPLRLLNTEAFF.

The table lists this clonotype with a few counts. The chain links TRBV11-2 to TRBJ1-2; the D is unclear. CDR1 and CDR2 (germline): SGHAT, FQNNGV. The CDR3 has 16 residues. V was shortened by 1 base and J by 1 base, with 13 bases between the two germline ends. The CDR3 nucleotides read TGTGCCAGCAGCTTAGGGCCCTGGCAGAATAACTATGGCTACACCTTC. This translates into CASSLGPWQNNYGYTF.

V is TRBV7-2 and J is TRBJ2-5; D may be TRBD2 (6 bases). Germline V gives CDR1 SGHTA, CDR2 FQGNSA. The CDR3 has 15 residues. The ends were cut back, 0 bases at V and 5 bases at J, with 13 bases in the middle. The CDR3 DNA reads as TGTGCCAGCAGCTTAGCTCGACTAGAAGGGGAGACCCAGTACTTC. This codes for CASSLARLEGETQYF.

The rearrangement links TRBV28 to TRBJ2-1; TRBD2 matches 11 bases. The CDR3 has 17 residues. CDR1 is MDHEN, CDR2 SYDVKM, per germline. Germline trimming cut 5 bases from V and 2 bases from J; bases unmatched to any gene: 8. The CDR3 spells CASSPLLTSGAYNEQFF. CDR3 DNA sequence: TGTGCCAGCAGTCCCCTCCTGACTAGCGGGGCCTACAATGAGCAGTTCTTC.

The gene calls are TRBV11-2 and TRBJ2-1; 7 bases agree with TRBD2. The germline gives CDR1 SGHAT, CDR2 FQNNGV. Unmatched junction bases numbered 10, after V lost 5 bases and J lost 6 bases. The CDR3 has 15 amino acids. CDR3 in DNA: TGTGCCAGCAGCCCCAGGCGGGGGTCCGCCAATGAGCAGTTCTTC. It yields the protein CASSPRRGSANEQFF.

The chain employs TRBV20-1 and TRBJ2-5, with D maybe TRBD2 (5 bases). This CDR3 contains 15 residues. Looked up from germline, CDR1 is DFQATT and CDR2 is SNEGSKA (reference sequence). V lost 4 bases to trimming and J lost 5 bases, with 20 bases between them. The CDR3, as DNA: TGCAGTGCTATTAATCCCCGACCCGGAGGCGAGACCCAGTACTTC. It specifies CSAINPRPGGETQYF.

This clonotype came up a few times. This chain joins TRBV15 and TRBJ1-1; D is undetermined. The germline gives CDR1 LNHNV, CDR2 YYDKDF (reference sequence). The CDR3 has 12 amino acids. The V end lost 7 bases, the J end lost 6 bases, and 12 bases lay between the germline ends. The chain's CDR3 is CATTSWRSEAFF. The CDR3 DNA reads as TGTGCCACCACCTCCTGGAGGTCTGAAGCTTTCTTT.